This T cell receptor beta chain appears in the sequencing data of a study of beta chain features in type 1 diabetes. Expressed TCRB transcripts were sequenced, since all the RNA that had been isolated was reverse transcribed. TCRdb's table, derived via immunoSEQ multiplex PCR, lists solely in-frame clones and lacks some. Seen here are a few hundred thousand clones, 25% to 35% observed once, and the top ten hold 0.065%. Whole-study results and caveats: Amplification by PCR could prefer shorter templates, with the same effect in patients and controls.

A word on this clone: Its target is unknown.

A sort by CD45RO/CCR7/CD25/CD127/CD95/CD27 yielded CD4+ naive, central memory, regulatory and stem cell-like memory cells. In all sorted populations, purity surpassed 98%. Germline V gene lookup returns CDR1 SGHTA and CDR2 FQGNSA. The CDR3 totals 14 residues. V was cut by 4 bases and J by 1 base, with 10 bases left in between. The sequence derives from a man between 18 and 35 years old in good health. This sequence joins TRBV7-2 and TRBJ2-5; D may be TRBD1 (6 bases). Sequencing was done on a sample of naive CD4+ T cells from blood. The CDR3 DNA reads TGTGCCAGCAGCTCGACAGGTCGCCAAGAGACCCAGTACTTC. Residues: CASSSTGRQETQYF.